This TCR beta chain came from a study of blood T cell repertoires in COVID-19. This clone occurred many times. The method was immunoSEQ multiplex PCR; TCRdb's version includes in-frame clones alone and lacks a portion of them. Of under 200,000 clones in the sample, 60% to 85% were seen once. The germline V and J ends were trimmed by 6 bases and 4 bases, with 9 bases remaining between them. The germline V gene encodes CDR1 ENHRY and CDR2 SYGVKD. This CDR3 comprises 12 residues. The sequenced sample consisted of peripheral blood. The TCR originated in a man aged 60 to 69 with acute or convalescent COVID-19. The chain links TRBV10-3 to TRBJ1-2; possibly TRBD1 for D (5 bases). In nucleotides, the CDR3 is TGTGCCATCAGCGAGGACATCTATGGCTACACCTTC. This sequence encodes CAISEDIYGYTF.